This T cell receptor (beta chain) is drawn from a study of T cell responses to AZD1222 COVID-19 vaccine. Findings and caveats of the study: A rise in Spike-specific TCR breadth and depth followed two AZD1222 doses.

This CDR3 has 14 residues. Trimming removed 3 bases from V and 1 base from J, with 10 bases in between. Germline-derived CDR1 and CDR2 are SGDLS and YYNGEE. A note on this clone: As yet, its antigen is unknown.

Libraries were prepared by immunoSEQ multiplex PCR; TCRdb keeps only in-frame clonotypes and omits some of them. The sample lists some 150,000 clones; roughly 90% were seen once. The source material was peripheral blood, sampled 28 days after the second AZD1222 dose. This receptor was taken from an adult who received the AZD1222 COVID-19 vaccine. The chain joins TRBV9 to TRBJ1-1, with D tentatively TRBD1 (6 bases). The CDR3 spells CASSADRSNTEAFF. The CDR3 coding sequence is TGTGCCAGCAGCGCAGACAGGTCGAACACTGAAGCTTTCTTT.